This entry concerns a single T cell receptor beta chain. What it binds is unknown. The data were taken from a study of T cell responses to AZD1222 COVID-19 vaccine. Only in-frame clones appear in the TCRdb table, and some are missing; sequencing was by immunoSEQ multiplex PCR. The sample records roughly 160,000 clones, more than 70% being singletons. Study-wide findings and caveats: Just six or seven AZD1222 recipients tested seropositive at baseline. Clonal diversity may have been underestimated in mostly white British donors.

CDR3 length equals 14 residues. Germline CDR1 is SQVTM and CDR2 is ANQGSEA. The V segment lost 4 bases and the J segment 0 bases; nucleotides outside the gene matches: 4. The sample here was peripheral blood, taken on day 0 of AZD1222 vaccination. The chain recombines TRBV29-1 with TRBJ1-1; 8 nucleotides line up with TRBD1. This receptor was identified in an adult in good health. In DNA, the CDR3 is TGCAGCGTTGTTTCAGGGGGCATGAACACTGAAGCTTTCTTT. Translated, it gives CSVVSGGMNTEAFF. Based on the CDR3 plus reference TRBV29-1 and TRBJ1-1, the full variable domain is SAVISQKPSRDICQRGTSLTIQCQVDSQVTMMFWYRQQPGQSLTLIATANQGSEATYESGFVIDKFPISRPNLTFSTLTVSNMSPEDSSIYLCSVVSGGMNTEAFFGQGTRLTVV.